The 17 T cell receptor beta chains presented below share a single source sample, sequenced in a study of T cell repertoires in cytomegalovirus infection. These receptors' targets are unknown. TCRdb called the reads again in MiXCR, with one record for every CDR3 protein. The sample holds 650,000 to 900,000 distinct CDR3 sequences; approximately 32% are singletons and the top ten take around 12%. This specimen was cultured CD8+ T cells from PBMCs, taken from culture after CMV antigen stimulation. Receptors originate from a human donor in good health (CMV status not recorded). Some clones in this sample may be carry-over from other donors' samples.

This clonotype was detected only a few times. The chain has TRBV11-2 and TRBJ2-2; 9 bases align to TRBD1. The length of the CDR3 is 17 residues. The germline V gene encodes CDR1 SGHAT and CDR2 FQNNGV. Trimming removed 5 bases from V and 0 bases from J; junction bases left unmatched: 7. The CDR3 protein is CASSGWTGVPNTGELFF. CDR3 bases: TGTGCCAGCAGCGGATGGACAGGGGTACCGAACACCGGGGAGCTGTTTTTT.

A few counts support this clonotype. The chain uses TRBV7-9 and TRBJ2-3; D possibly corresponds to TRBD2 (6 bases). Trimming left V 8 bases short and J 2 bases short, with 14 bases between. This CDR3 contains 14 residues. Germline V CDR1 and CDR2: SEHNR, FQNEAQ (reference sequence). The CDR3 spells CASFPEGPTDTQYF. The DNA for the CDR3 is TGTGCCAGCTTTCCGGAGGGGCCCACAGATACGCAGTATTTT.

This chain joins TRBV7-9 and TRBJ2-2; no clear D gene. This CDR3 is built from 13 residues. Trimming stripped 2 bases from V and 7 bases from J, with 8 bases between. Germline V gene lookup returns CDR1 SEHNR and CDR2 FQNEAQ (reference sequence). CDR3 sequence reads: CASSLKGIGELFF. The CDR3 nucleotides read TGTGCCAGCAGCTTAAAGGGAATCGGGGAGCTGTTTTTT.

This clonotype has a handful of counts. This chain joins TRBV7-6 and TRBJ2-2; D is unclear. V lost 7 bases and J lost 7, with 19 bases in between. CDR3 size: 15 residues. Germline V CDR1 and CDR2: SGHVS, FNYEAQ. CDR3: CASIPGRGPYGELFF. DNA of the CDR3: TGTGCCAGCATCCCCGGTCGAGGTCCTTACGGGGAGCTGTTTTTT.

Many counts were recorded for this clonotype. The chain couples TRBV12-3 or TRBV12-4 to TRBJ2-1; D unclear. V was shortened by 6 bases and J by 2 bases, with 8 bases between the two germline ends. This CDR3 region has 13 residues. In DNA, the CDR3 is TGTGCCAGCAGCTCTTCTACCTACAATGAGCAGTTCTTC. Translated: CASSSSTYNEQFF.

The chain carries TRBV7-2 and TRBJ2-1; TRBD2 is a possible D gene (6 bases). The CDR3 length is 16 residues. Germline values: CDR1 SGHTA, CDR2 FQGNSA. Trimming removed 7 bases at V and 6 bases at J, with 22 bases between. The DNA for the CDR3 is TGTGCCAGCATCTCGAACACAGGAGGGTTTTGCAATGAGCAGTTCTTC. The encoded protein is CASISNTGGFCNEQFF. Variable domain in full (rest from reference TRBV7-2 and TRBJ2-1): GAGVSQSPSNKVTEKGKDVELRCDPISGHTALYWYRQSLGQGLEFLIYFQGNSAPDKSGLPSDRFSAERTGGSVSTLTIQRTQQEDSAVYLCASISNTGGFCNEQFFGPGTRLTVL.

CDR3 in amino acids: CASSFGQYSYNEQFF. The DNA of the CDR3 is TGTGCCAGCAGCTTTGGACAGTACTCCTACAATGAGCAGTTCTTC. The genes are TRBV7-9 and TRBJ2-1; TRBD1 is a possible D gene (6 bases). Germline V lookup: CDR1 SEHNR, CDR2 FQNEAQ (reference sequence). Deletions cut 3 bases from V and 0 bases from J, with 9 bases between. This CDR3 has 15 residues.

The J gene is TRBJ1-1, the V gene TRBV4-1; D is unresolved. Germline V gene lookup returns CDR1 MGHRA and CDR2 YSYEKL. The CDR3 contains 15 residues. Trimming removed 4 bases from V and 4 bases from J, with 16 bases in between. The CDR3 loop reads CASSPPRGLGTEAFF. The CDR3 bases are TGCGCCAGCAGCCCCCCGAGAGGGCTCGGCACTGAAGCTTTCTTT.

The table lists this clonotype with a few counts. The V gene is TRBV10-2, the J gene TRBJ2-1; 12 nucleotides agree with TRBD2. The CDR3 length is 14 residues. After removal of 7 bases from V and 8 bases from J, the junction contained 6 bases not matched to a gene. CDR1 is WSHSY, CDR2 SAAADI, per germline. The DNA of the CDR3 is TGCGCCAGCAACGACCTAGCGGGGGGGGATGAGCAGTTCTTC. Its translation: CASNDLAGGDEQFF.

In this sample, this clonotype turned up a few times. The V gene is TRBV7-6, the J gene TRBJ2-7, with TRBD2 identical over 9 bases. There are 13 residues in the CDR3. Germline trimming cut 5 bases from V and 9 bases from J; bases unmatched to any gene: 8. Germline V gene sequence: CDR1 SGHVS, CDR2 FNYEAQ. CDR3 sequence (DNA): TGTGCCAGCAGCGGGACTAGCATTCAGTTGCAGTACTTC. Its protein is CASSGTSIQLQYF.

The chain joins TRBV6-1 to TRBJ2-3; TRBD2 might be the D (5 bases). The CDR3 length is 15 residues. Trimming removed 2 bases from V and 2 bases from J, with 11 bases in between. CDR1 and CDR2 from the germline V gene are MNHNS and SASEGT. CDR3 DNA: TGTGCCAGCAGTGAACGGAGGCAGTCCACAGATACGCAGTATTTT. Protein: CASSERRQSTDTQYF.

CDR3 loop: CSLPPGGRGLANYGYTF. CDR3 nucleotides: TGCAGTCTTCCCCCTGGAGGCAGGGGACTAGCTAACTATGGCTACACCTTC. This chain connects TRBV20-1 to TRBJ1-2; possible D gene TRBD1, 6 bases. The CDR3 covers 17 residues. The germline V gene encodes CDR1 DFQATT and CDR2 SNEGSKA (reference sequence). Trimming took 8 bases from V and 0 from J, leaving 25 bases between them.

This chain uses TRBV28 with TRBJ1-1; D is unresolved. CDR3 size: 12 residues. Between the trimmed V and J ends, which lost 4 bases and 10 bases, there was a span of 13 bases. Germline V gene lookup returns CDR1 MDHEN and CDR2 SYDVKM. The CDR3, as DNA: TGTGCCAGCAGTTGGATCCGGGCGCGAGCTTTCTTT. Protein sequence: CASSWIRARAFF.

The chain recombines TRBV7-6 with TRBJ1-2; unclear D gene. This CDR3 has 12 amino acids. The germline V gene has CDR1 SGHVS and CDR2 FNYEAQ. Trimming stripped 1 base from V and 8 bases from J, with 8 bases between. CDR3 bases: TGTGCCAGCAGCTTAGTTGGGTCGGGCTACACCTTC. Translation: CASSLVGSGYTF.

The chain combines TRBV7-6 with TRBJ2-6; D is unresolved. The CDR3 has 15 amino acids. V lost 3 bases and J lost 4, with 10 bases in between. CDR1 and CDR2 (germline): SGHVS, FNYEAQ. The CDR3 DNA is TGTGCCAGCAGCTTCAACAGTCTGGGGGCCAACGTCCTGACTTTC. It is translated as CASSFNSLGANVLTF.

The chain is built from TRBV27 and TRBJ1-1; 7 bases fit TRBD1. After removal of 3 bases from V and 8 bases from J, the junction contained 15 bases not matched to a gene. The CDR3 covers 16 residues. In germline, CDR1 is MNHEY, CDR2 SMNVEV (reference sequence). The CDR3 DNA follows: TGTGCCAGCAGTTTCATCCCATCGAGGACAGGTATCGAAGCTTTCTTT. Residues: CASSFIPSRTGIEAFF.

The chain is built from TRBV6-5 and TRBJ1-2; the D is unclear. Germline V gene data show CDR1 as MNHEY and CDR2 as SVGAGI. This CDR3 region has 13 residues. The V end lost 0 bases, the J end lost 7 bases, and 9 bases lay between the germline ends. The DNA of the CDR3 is TGTGCCAGCAGTTACTCGAGAGGATCTGGCTACACCTTC. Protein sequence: CASSYSRGSGYTF.